A single T cell receptor beta chain is shown here with its context. TCRdb re-derived calls from the RT-PCR reads in MiXCR, one entry per CDR3 protein. The sample has hundreds of thousands of distinct CDR3 sequences; 15% to 18% are singletons. This sample was taken from a study of response to subunit inactivated influenza vaccine. Per germline, CDR1 DFQATT and CDR2 SNEGSKA (reference sequence). V lost 1 base to trimming and J lost 5 bases, with 13 bases between them. The length of the CDR3 is 14 residues. The genes are TRBV20-1 and TRBJ2-3; D gene ambiguous. The sequencing used PBMCs from blood, collected about 13 days after vaccination. The source of this sequence is a man between 45 and 60 years old who received an inactivated influenza vaccine. CDR3 in amino acids: CSARASPLRDTQYF. The CDR3 DNA reads TGCAGTGCTAGAGCTTCCCCATTGCGAGATACGCAGTATTTT.